This record looks at one TCR beta chain sequence and its context. This record comes from a study of blood T cell repertoires in COVID-19. Study summary: T cells, B-cell-depleted T cells, or PBMCs supplied cDNA or gDNA.

Some clones are missing from TCRdb's copy, which holds only in-frame ones; the method was immunoSEQ multiplex PCR. In the table there are 100,000 to 150,000 clones, roughly three quarters of which are singletons. CDR1 MNHNS and CDR2 SASEGT come from the germline V gene. V lost 2 bases and J lost 6; bases outside the gene matches: 11. The CDR3 covers 16 residues. The receptor was isolated from a woman aged 70-85 years with acute or convalescent COVID-19. Sequenced input: peripheral blood. This sequence joins TRBV6-1 and TRBJ1-2, with 8 bases matching TRBD1. CDR3 region: CASSEMRQGPKNGYTF. The CDR3 DNA follows: TGTGCCAGCAGTGAAATGAGACAGGGGCCGAAAAATGGCTACACCTTC.